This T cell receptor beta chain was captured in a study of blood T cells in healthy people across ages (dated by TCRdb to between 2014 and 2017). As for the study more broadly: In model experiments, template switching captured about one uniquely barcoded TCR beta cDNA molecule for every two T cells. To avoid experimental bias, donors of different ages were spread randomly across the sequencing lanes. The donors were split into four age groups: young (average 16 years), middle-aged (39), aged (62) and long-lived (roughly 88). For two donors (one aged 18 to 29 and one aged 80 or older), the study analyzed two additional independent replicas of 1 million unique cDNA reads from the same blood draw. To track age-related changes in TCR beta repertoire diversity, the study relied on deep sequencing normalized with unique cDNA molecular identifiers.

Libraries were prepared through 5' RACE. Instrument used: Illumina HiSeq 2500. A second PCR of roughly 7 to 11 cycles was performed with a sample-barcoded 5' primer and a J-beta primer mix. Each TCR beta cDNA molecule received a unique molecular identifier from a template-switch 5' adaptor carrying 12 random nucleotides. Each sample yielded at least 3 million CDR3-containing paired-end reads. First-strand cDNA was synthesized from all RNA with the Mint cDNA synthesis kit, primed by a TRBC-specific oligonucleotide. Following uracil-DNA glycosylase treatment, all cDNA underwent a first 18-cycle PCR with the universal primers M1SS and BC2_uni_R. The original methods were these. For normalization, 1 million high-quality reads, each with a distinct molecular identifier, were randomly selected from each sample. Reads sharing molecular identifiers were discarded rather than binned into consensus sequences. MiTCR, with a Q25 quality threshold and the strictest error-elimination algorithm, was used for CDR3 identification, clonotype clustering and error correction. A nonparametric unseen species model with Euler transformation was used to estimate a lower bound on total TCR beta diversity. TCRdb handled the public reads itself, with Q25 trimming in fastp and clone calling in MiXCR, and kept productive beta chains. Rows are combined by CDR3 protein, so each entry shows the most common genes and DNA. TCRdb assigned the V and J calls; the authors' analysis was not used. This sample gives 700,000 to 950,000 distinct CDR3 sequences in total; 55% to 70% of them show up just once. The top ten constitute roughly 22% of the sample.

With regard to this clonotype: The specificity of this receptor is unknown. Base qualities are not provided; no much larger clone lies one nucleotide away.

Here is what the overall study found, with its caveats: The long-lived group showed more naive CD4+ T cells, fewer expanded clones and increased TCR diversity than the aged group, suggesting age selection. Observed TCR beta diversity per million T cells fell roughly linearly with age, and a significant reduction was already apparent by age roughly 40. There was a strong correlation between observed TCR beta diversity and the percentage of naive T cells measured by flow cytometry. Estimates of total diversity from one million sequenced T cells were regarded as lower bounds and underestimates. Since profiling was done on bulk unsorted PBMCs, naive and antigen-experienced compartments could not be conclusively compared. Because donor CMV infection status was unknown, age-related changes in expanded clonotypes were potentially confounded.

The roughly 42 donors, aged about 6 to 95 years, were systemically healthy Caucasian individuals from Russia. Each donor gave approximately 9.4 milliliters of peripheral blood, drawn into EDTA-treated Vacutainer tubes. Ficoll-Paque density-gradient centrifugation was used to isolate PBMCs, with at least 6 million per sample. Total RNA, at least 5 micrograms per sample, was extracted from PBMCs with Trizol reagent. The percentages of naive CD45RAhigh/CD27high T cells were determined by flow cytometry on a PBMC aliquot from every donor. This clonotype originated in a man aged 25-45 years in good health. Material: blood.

The CDR3 region reads CSVEEGGLLGDNEQFF. The sequenced DNA: TGCAGCGTTGAAGAGGGGGGTCTTCTAGGTGACAATGAGCAGTTCTTC. This receptor chain uses TRBV29-1 and TRBJ2-1, and perhaps TRBD2 as D gene, on 6 matching bases. The germline V gene provides CDR1 SQVTM and CDR2 ANQGSEA. The CDR3 runs 16 residues from the cysteine to the phenylalanine. Kept here is only the CDR3 DNA, which spans 48 bases and is read in frame from base 1. The V end loses 0 bases and the J end loses 5 bases, and a stretch of 17 bases separates them.